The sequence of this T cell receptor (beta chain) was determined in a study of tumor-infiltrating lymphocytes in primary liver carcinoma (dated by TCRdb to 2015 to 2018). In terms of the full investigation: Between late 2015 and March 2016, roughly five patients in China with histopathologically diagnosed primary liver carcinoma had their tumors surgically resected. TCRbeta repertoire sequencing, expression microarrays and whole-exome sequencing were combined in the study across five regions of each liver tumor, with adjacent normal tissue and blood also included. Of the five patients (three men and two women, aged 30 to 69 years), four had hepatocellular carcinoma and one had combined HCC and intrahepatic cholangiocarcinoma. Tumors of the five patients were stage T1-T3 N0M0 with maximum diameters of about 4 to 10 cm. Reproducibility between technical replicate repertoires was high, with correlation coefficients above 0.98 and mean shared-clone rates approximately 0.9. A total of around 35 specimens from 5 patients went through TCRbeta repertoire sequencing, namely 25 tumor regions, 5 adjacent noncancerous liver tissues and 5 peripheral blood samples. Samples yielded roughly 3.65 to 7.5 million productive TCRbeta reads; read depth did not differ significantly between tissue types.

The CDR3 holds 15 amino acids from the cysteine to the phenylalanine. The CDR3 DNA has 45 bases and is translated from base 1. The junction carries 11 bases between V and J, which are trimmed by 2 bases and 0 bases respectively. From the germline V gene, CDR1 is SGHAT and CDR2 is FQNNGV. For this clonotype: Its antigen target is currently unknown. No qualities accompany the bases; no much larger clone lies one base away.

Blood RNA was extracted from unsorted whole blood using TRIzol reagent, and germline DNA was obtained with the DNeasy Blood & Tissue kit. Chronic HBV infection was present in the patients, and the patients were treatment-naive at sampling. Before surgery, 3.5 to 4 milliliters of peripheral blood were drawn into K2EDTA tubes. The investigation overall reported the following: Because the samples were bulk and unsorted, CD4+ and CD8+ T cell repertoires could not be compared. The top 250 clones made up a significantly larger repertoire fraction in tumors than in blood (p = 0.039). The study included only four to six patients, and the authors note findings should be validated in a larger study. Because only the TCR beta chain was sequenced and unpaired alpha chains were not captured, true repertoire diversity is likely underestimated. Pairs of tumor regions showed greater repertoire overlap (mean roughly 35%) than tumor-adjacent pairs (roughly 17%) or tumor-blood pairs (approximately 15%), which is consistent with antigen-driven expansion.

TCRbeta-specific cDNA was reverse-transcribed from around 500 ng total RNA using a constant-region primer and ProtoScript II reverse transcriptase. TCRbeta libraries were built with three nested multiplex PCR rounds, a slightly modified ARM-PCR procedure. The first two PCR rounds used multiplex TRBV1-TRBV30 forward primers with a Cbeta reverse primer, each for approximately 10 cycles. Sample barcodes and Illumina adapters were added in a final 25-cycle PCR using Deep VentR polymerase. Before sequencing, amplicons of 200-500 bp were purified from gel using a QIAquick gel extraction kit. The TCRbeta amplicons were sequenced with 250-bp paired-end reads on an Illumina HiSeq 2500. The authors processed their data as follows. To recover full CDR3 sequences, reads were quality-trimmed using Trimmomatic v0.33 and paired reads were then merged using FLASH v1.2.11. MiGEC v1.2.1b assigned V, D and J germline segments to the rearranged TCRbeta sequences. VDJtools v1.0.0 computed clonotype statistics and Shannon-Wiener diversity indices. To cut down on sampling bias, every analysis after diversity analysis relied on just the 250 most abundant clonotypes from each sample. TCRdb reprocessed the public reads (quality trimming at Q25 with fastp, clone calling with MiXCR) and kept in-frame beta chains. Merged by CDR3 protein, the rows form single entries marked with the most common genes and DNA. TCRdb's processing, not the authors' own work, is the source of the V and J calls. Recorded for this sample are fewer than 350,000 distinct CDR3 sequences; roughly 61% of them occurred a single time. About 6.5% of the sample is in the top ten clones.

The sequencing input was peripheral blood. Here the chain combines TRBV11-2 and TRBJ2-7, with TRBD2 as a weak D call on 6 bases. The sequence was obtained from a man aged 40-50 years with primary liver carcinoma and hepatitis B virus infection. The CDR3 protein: CASSLLGRDSYEQYF. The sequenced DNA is TGTGCCAGCAGCTTACTTGGGCGGGACTCCTACGAGCAGTACTTC.